The 5 T cell receptor beta chains reported below all come from one sample, sequenced in a study of T cell responses to AZD1222 COVID-19 vaccine. Libraries were prepared by immunoSEQ multiplex PCR; TCRdb keeps only in-frame clonotypes and omits some of them. The sample has under 200,000 clones, 88% seen once. The sequences come from peripheral blood, collected 28 days after the second AZD1222 dose. All receptors come from an adult who received the AZD1222 COVID-19 vaccine.

This chain links TRBV28 with TRBJ1-4; possible D gene TRBD1, 5 bases. Per germline, CDR1 MDHEN and CDR2 SYDVKM. V was cut by 0 bases and J by 8 bases, with 13 bases left in between. This CDR3 has 15 residues. The CDR3 DNA sequence: TGTGCCAGCAGTTTATGGGGGGGGACGGGAGAAAAACTGTTTTTT. This encodes CASSLWGGTGEKLFF.

The V and J genes are TRBV10-3 and TRBJ1-1; D is uncertain. The germline V and J ends were trimmed by 0 bases and 7 bases, with 6 bases remaining between them. Germline V CDR1 and CDR2: ENHRY, SYGVKD. The CDR3 loop spans 12 amino acids. Here the CDR3 DNA reads TGTGCCATCAGTGAGTCGTCGATTGAAGCTTTCTTT. Amino acids: CAISESSIEAFF.

The chain links TRBV11-2 to TRBJ1-6; D call uncertain. V lost 3 bases, J lost 0 bases, and 18 bases lay in between. Germline-derived CDR1 and CDR2 are SGHAT and FQNNGV. This CDR3 is 19 amino acids long. CDR3: CASSLTNGVGHSYNSPLHF. The DNA for the CDR3 is TGTGCCAGCAGCTTGACGAATGGAGTCGGGCACTCCTATAATTCACCCCTCCACTTT.

This chain connects TRBV7-8 to TRBJ1-1; D unclear. The CDR3 contains 14 residues. Germline CDR1 is SGHVS and CDR2 is FQNEAQ. The V end was cut by 1 base, the J end by 6 bases, with 12 bases between. In DNA form, the CDR3 reads TGTGCCAGCAGCTTAGAAAACCTTCGGGCTGAAGCTTTCTTT. Its translation: CASSLENLRAEAFF.

The chain joins TRBV3-1 (or the pseudogene TRBV3-2) to TRBJ2-7; D is uncertain. The CDR3 contains 15 residues. V gave up 1 base and J gave up 0 bases, with 10 bases separating them. CDR1 is LGHDT, CDR2 YNNKEL, per germline (reference sequence). As DNA, the CDR3 is TGTGCCAGCAGCCAAGGGGCAGGTCCCTCCTACGAGCAGTACTTC. Its translation is CASSQGAGPSYEQYF.